This T cell receptor (beta chain) was observed in a study of tumor and adjacent non-tumor tissue in lung cancer. Points from the study as a whole: Tumor tissue had significantly higher TCR diversity than normal lung.

Germline V CDR1 and CDR2: SQVTM, ANQGSEA. This CDR3 is 14 amino acids long. The template was RNA from unsorted bulk tissue. The library came from three nested PCR rounds adapted from ARM-PCR protocols. TCRdb fed the multiplex PCR reads into MiXCR, producing one record per CDR3 protein. The sample consists of under 140,000 distinct CDR3 sequences, roughly 84% of them appearing once. Of note for this clonotype: Its antigen is currently unknown. The junction shows a germline mismatch at one end, possibly a read error.

The sample comprised lung tumor tissue. The V and J genes are TRBV29-1 and TRBJ2-1; 7 bases align to TRBD2. This TCR derives from a man between 65 and 85 years old with non-small cell lung cancer. The CDR3 spells CSVGLVGGPNEQFF. The CDR3 nucleotides are TGTAGCGTTGGACTAGTGGGAGGTCCCAATGAGCAGTTCTTC.